The 2 T cell receptor beta chains given below trace back to one sample, sequenced in a study of low-dose radiotherapy and immunotherapy resistance in tumors. First-strand cDNA relied on TRAV- and TRBV-specific primers spanning alpha and beta chains. The TCRs were subjected to amplification over approximately 20 PCR cycles employing a constant-region primer in conjunction with a V-primer adapter. Using its own MiXCR run on the reads, TCRdb lists one record per CDR3 protein. In the table there are 9,500 to 15,000 distinct CDR3 sequences, over 60% of which are singletons. These receptors were obtained from a human donor with advanced metastatic prostate, ovarian, gallbladder or colorectal cancer (not recorded which). This table probably holds off-target reads from a library built for another chain.

With respect to this clonotype: A read error may account for a junction end that differs from germline. This chain links TRBV28 with TRBJ2-7; D unclear. The CDR3 totals 10 residues. Germline CDR1 MDHEN, CDR2 SYDVKM. The CDR3 spells CASGFGVQYF. CDR3 coding DNA: TGTGCCAGCGGTTTTGGGGTACAGTACTTC.

The chain couples TRBV21-1 to TRBJ2-1; the DNA was not compared with TRBD1, the D call given in the table. TRBV21-1 is noted as a pseudogene. CDR3 size: 18 residues. CDR3 amino acids: CASSKGTGSPNSYNEQFF. In DNA form, the CDR3 reads TGTGCCAGCAGCAAGGGCACAGGGAGCCCCAACTCCTACAATGAGCAGTTCTTC.